A single sample gave rise to the 25 T cell receptor beta chains below, sequenced in a study of CD8 T cells in Susac syndrome. RNA in amounts of about 0.5 to 1 ug was reverse transcribed with random hexamers. TCRdb used MiXCR to reprocess the immunoSEQ multiplex PCR reads, holding one entry per CDR3 protein. The sample holds roughly 180,000 distinct CDR3 sequences, 85% to 95% seen once. The source material was CD4+ T cells from PBMCs. These receptors were obtained from a human donor with Susac syndrome.

The chain employs TRBV6-1 and TRBJ1-5, with TRBD1 as a possible D gene (5 bases). Germline CDR1 and CDR2: MNHNS and SASEGT. The V gene lost 8 bases and the J gene lost 5 bases, with 7 bases spanning the gap. CDR3 length equals 11 residues. The CDR3: CASGRDQPQHF. The CDR3 DNA is TGTGCCAGCGGCAGGGATCAGCCCCAGCATTTT.

The J gene is TRBJ2-3, the V gene TRBV20-1; D unresolved. Germline-derived CDR1 and CDR2 are DFQATT and SNEGSKA (reference sequence). V was shortened by 5 bases and J by 2 bases, with 11 bases between the two germline ends. The CDR3 covers 13 residues. The CDR3 is CSASAALTDTQYF. Written as DNA, the CDR3 is TGCAGTGCTTCCGCCGCCCTCACAGATACGCAGTATTTT.

The chain couples TRBV20-1 to TRBJ2-7, with D possibly being TRBD2 (6 bases). The germline V gene encodes CDR1 DFQATT and CDR2 SNEGSKA (reference sequence). The germline V and J ends were trimmed by 0 bases and 7 bases, with 19 bases remaining between them. The CDR3 runs to 15 residues. The CDR3 nucleotides are TGCAGTGCTAGAGATCTAACGGGAGCGGGTGAAGAGCAGTACTTC. Translation: CSARDLTGAGEEQYF.

The chain couples TRBV11-2 to TRBJ2-1, with a tentative D call TRBD1 (6 bases). Per the germline V gene, CDR1 is SGHAT and CDR2 is FQNNGV. The CDR3 runs 16 residues. Trimming left V 3 bases short and J 4 bases short, with 16 bases between. In nucleotides, the CDR3 is TGTGCCAGCAGCTTCAATGGGGGCGACGTATACAATGAGCAGTTCTTC. As protein: CASSFNGGDVYNEQFF.

The J gene is TRBJ1-5, the V gene TRBV9, with 9 bases lining up with TRBD1. Germline V lookup: CDR1 SGDLS, CDR2 YYNGEE. V lost 4 bases to trimming and J lost 2 bases; unmatched junction nucleotides: 19. CDR3 length: 20 amino acids. This chain's CDR3 is CASSSRPGQGSRRGNQPQHF. For the CDR3, the DNA is TGTGCCAGCAGCTCCCGTCCGGGACAGGGATCAAGGAGGGGCAATCAGCCCCAGCATTTT.

The CDR3, as DNA: TGTGCCACCAGCATGGACAAGGGCGATTTGCCCCAGCATTTT. This translates into CATSMDKGDLPQHF. The chain links TRBV15 to TRBJ1-5; TRBD1 is a possible D gene (5 bases). The CDR3 loop spans 14 amino acids. Trimming left V 4 bases short and J 9 bases short, with 16 bases between. The germline gives CDR1 LNHNV, CDR2 YYDKDF (reference sequence).

V usage is TRBV5-6 and J usage is TRBJ1-4; the match to TRBD1 covers 8 bases. With 4 bases clipped from V and 10 bases from J, the junction kept 9 bases outside the gene matches. Germline V gene sequence: CDR1 SGHDT, CDR2 YYEEEE. The CDR3 runs 14 residues. CDR3 residues: CASSPPGTGGKLFF. CDR3 in DNA: TGTGCCAGCAGCCCGCCCGGGACAGGAGGAAAACTGTTTTTT.

The chain is built from TRBV11-2 and TRBJ1-4; the D is unclear. Germline V gives CDR1 SGHAT, CDR2 FQNNGV. CDR3 size: 13 residues. Trimming stripped 1 base from V and 7 bases from J, with 7 bases between. DNA of the CDR3: TGTGCCAGCAGCTTAGGACCAACTGAAAAACTGTTTTTT. It translates to CASSLGPTEKLFF.

This sequence joins TRBV30 and TRBJ1-6, with a possible D match to TRBD1 (6 bases). Germline loops: CDR1 GTSNPN, CDR2 SVGIG (reference sequence). V was clipped by 4 bases and J by 0 bases, with 16 bases between them. The CDR3 runs to 17 residues. CDR3: CAWTPGHLSSYNSPLHF. The CDR3 DNA follows: TGTGCCTGGACTCCGGGACACCTAAGCTCCTATAATTCACCCCTCCACTTT.

V usage is TRBV20-1 and J usage is TRBJ1-6; 7 bases align to TRBD1. Germline V gene data show CDR1 as DFQATT and CDR2 as SNEGSKA (reference sequence). The CDR3 consists of 13 residues. After removal of 4 bases from V and 5 bases from J, the junction contained 2 bases not matched to a gene. The CDR3 sequence is CSAKDRDNSPLHF. CDR3 nucleotide sequence: TGCAGTGCTAAAGACAGGGATAATTCACCCCTCCACTTT.

The V gene is TRBV19, the J gene TRBJ1-4, with TRBD1 identical over 10 bases. Per the germline V gene, CDR1 is LNHDA and CDR2 is SQIVND (reference sequence). The trim removed 5 bases at V and 6 bases at J, leaving 3 bases unmatched. CDR3 size: 14 residues. CDR3 sequence reads: CASSPDRGHEKLFF. CDR3 sequence (DNA): TGTGCCAGTAGTCCCGACAGGGGGCATGAAAAACTGTTTTTT.

The chain couples TRBV4-2 to TRBJ2-5; D not resolved. With 1 base removed from V and 5 bases from J, the gap between germline ends came to 8 bases. CDR1 is LGHNA and CDR2 is YNFKEQ in the germline V gene. CDR3 length equals 13 residues. The DNA of the CDR3 is TGTGCCAGCAGCCAAGGGATGGGGGAGACCCAGTACTTC. It specifies CASSQGMGETQYF.

The CDR3 DNA sequence: TGCGCCAGCAGCCAAGTGGGACTAGCCTACAATGAGCAGTTCTTC. This sequence encodes CASSQVGLAYNEQFF. The chain uses TRBV4-1 and TRBJ2-1, with 8 bases identical to TRBD2. The CDR3 is made up of 15 amino acids. After removal of 1 base from V and 2 bases from J, the junction contained 1 base not matched to a gene. Germline V gene lookup returns CDR1 MGHRA and CDR2 YSYEKL.

The chain employs TRBV28 and TRBJ2-7; no reliable D call. The CDR3 runs 14 residues. Germline V gene lookup returns CDR1 MDHEN and CDR2 SYDVKM. V lost 8 bases and J lost 2, with 16 bases in between. The CDR3 region has the DNA TGTGCCAGCCGCCCGCTTCGGTCAGCCTACGAGCAGTACTTC. It is translated as CASRPLRSAYEQYF.

This chain joins TRBV11-2 and TRBJ2-5, with D perhaps matching TRBD2 (5 bases). The CDR3 loop spans 13 amino acids. V gave up 5 bases and J gave up 3 bases, with 10 bases separating them. Germline V gene data show CDR1 as SGHAT and CDR2 as FQNNGV. The CDR3 region has the DNA TGTGCCAGCAGCCTCGGAGCGGAAGAGACCCAGTACTTC. Translating gives CASSLGAEETQYF.

CDR3 sequence reads: CASNEVAGGVSEQFF. The CDR3 DNA is TGCGCCAGCAATGAAGTGGCGGGAGGTGTCAGTGAGCAGTTCTTC. The chain is built from TRBV4-1 and TRBJ2-1; the match to TRBD2 covers 8 bases. Germline values: CDR1 MGHRA, CDR2 YSYEKL. V lost 7 bases and J lost 9; bases outside the gene matches: 14. CDR3 size: 15 residues.

The V and J genes are TRBV18 and TRBJ2-5; D might be TRBD1 or TRBD2, each matching 5 bases. Germline lookup yields CDR1 KGHSH and CDR2 LQKENI. The CDR3 contains 14 residues. V was clipped by 2 bases and J by 4 bases, with 11 bases between them. CDR3 residues: CASSPRGRGETQYF. The CDR3 DNA reads TGTGCCAGCTCACCAAGGGGACGGGGAGAGACCCAGTACTTC.

This chain uses TRBV7-9 with TRBJ2-2; a possible D gene is TRBD2 (5 bases). The CDR3 consists of 15 residues. V lost 2 bases, J lost 6 bases, and 13 bases lay in between. Germline V gene lookup returns CDR1 SEHNR and CDR2 FQNEAQ (reference sequence). CDR3 in amino acids: CASSLLGSGSGELFF. CDR3 DNA: TGTGCCAGCAGCTTACTAGGGAGCGGCTCCGGGGAGCTGTTTTTT.

The chain couples TRBV29-1 to TRBJ2-1; D may be TRBD1 (5 bases). The CDR3 consists of 14 residues. Germline V CDR1 and CDR2: SQVTM, ANQGSEA. The ends were cut back, 0 bases at V and 3 bases at J, with 9 bases in the middle. CDR3 DNA: TGCAGCGTTGAAGACAGGGTCGACTACAATGAGCAGTTCTTC. Protein product: CSVEDRVDYNEQFF.

This chain joins TRBV12-3 or TRBV12-4 and TRBJ2-3; the D is unclear. The V gene lost 6 bases and the J gene lost 0 bases, with 13 bases spanning the gap. This CDR3 region has 15 residues. The CDR3 region has the DNA TGTGCCAGCAGCCAATTAAAGACAAGCACAGATACGCAGTATTTT. This gives the protein CASSQLKTSTDTQYF.

The V gene is TRBV5-1, the J gene TRBJ2-2, with 8 bases that match TRBD1. This CDR3 comprises 17 residues. Germline CDR1 and CDR2: SGHRS and YFSETQ. V lost 0 bases to trimming and J lost 1 base; unmatched junction nucleotides: 5. CDR3 in amino acids: CASSLVGGTGNTGELFF. The CDR3 DNA reads TGCGCCAGCAGCTTGGTTGGCGGGACAGGGAACACCGGGGAGCTGTTTTTT.

This rearrangement joins TRBV15 to TRBJ2-1; a weak D match, TRBD1 (6 bases). There are 15 residues in the CDR3. Germline V lookup: CDR1 LNHNV, CDR2 YYDKDF (reference sequence). Trimming took 0 bases from V and 7 from J, leaving 13 bases between them. This CDR3 is CATSRDPGQRNEQFF. The CDR3 nucleotides are TGTGCCACCAGCAGAGATCCCGGACAGCGGAATGAGCAGTTCTTC.

The chain couples TRBV28 to TRBJ2-2; 8 positions agree with TRBD2. There are 15 residues in the CDR3. Germline V lookup: CDR1 MDHEN, CDR2 SYDVKM. With V trimmed by 5 bases and J by 4 bases, 6 bases remained unmatched. The CDR3 spells CASSPLGGGTGELFF. DNA of the CDR3: TGTGCCAGCAGTCCGCTCGGGGGGGGCACCGGGGAGCTGTTTTTT.

The CDR3 DNA is TGCGCCAGCAGTCCGACCCCTAGCAATCAGCCCCAGCATTTT. Translation gives CASSPTPSNQPQHF. The chain employs TRBV5-1 and TRBJ1-5; no clear D gene. V lost 5 bases, J lost 0 bases, and 9 bases lay in between. Germline V gene data show CDR1 as SGHRS and CDR2 as YFSETQ. CDR3 length: 14 residues.

The chain carries TRBV30 and TRBJ2-1, with D possibly being TRBD1 or TRBD2 (6 bases each). V was clipped by 2 bases and J by 9 bases, with 17 bases between them. Germline V gene data show CDR1 as GTSNPN and CDR2 as SVGIG (reference sequence). The CDR3 sequence is 14 residues long. Written as DNA, the CDR3 is TGTGCCTGGAGTAGATACGGGAGAGGGGGTGAGCAGTTCTTC. It translates to CAWSRYGRGGEQFF. The whole variable domain, filled in from reference TRBV30 and TRBJ2-1, reads SQTIHQWPATLVQPVGSPLSLECTVEGTSNPNLYWYRQAAGRGLQLLFYSVGIGQISSEVPQNLSASRPQDRQFILSSKKLLLSDSGFYLCAWSRYGRGGEQFFGPGTRLTVL.